What follows are 5 T cell receptor beta chains derived from one specimen sequenced in a study of blood T cell repertoires in COVID-19. Sequencing used immunoSEQ multiplex PCR; TCRdb keeps in-frame clones, though not all of them. The table shows approximately 150,000 clones, with roughly 81% occurring only once. The sequencing sample was made of peripheral blood. Receptors were obtained from a woman between 50 and 59 years old with COVID-19, enrolled during active disease.

The rearrangement uses TRBV3-1 (or the pseudogene TRBV3-2) and TRBJ1-2, with a tentative D call TRBD1 (5 bases). Germline CDR1 LGHDT, CDR2 YNNKEL (reference sequence). The CDR3 sequence is 14 residues long. V lost 4 bases to trimming and J lost 1 base, with 10 bases between them. The CDR3 region is CASSPQQVNYGYTF. The CDR3 coding sequence is TGTGCCAGCAGCCCGCAACAGGTTAACTATGGCTACACCTTC.

V and J are TRBV7-2 and TRBJ2-3; D might be TRBD2 (5 bases). V was trimmed by 2 bases and J by 6 bases, leaving 9 bases between them. CDR1 is SGHTA and CDR2 is FQGNSA in the germline V gene. The CDR3 is 13 amino acids. CDR3 sequence: CASSLTPGDTQYF. Written as DNA, the CDR3 is TGTGCCAGCAGCTTAACCCCGGGGGATACGCAGTATTTT.

V and J are TRBV11-2 and TRBJ2-7; D gene uncertain. This CDR3 has 13 amino acids. The V end lost 1 base, the J end lost 2 bases, and 6 bases lay between the germline ends. Germline V gene lookup returns CDR1 SGHAT and CDR2 FQNNGV. The CDR3 spells CASSLGLAYEQYF. The CDR3 DNA follows: TGTGCCAGCAGCTTAGGACTGGCCTACGAGCAGTACTTC.

J is TRBJ1-3 and V is TRBV14; weak D call: TRBD1 (5 bases). The V end lost 0 bases, the J end lost 0 bases, and 12 bases lay between the germline ends. Per germline, CDR1 SGHDN and CDR2 FVKESK. This CDR3 comprises 17 residues. In nucleotides, the CDR3 is TGTGCCAGCAGCCAAGATGGGGGGACTCTCTCTGGAAACACCATATATTTT. This gives the protein CASSQDGGTLSGNTIYF.

The chain has TRBV3-1 (or the pseudogene TRBV3-2) and TRBJ2-1, with 8 nucleotides matching TRBD2. CDR1 is LGHDT, CDR2 YNNKEL, per germline (reference sequence). The CDR3 is 15 amino acids. The V segment lost 4 bases and the J segment 4 bases; nucleotides outside the gene matches: 6. CDR3 loop: CASSPWQRGYNEQFF. The CDR3 region has the DNA TGTGCCAGCAGCCCCTGGCAGCGGGGGTACAATGAGCAGTTCTTC.